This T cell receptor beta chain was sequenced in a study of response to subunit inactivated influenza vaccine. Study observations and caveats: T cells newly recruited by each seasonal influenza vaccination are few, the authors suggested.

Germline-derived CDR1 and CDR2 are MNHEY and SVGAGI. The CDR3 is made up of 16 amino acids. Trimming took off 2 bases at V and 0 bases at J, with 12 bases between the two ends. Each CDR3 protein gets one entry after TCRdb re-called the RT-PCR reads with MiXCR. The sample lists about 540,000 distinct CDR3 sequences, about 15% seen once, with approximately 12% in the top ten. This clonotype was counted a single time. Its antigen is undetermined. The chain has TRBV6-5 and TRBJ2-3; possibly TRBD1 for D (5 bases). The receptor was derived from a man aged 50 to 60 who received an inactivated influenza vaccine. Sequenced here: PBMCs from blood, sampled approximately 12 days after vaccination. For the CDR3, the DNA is TGTGCCAGCAGTTACGGTCGGACAACTAGCACAGATACGCAGTATTTT. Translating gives CASSYGRTTSTDTQYF.